The 20 T cell receptor beta chains given below trace back to one sample, sequenced in a study of identifying expanded T cells in peripheral blood. The method was immunoSEQ multiplex PCR; TCRdb's version includes in-frame clones alone and lacks a portion of them. The sample holds over 65,000 clones, approximately 90% seen once. Sequenced material: blood. The receptor set was obtained from a person between 18 and 70 years old in good health.

This clone occurred a few times. The rearrangement joins TRBV7-8 to TRBJ2-1; TRBD2 agrees at 9 bases. The CDR3 sequence is 15 residues long. Germline V lookup: CDR1 SGHVS, CDR2 FQNEAQ. The ends lost 1 base at V and 8 bases at J; junction bases unmatched: 6. CDR3 sequence: CASSLVAGVLYEQFF. The DNA of the CDR3 is TGTGCCAGCAGCTTAGTAGCGGGAGTTTTATATGAGCAGTTCTTC. Full variable domain (outside the CDR3, taken from reference TRBV7-8 and TRBJ2-1): GAGVSQSPRYKVAKRGQDVALRCDPISGHVSLFWYQQALGQGPEFLTYFQNEAQLDKSGLPSDRFFAERPEGSVSTLKIQRTQQEDSAVYLCASSLVAGVLYEQFFGPGTRLTVL.

This chain links TRBV2 with TRBJ1-5; D is unresolved. Trimming pared 2 bases from V and 0 bases from J, leaving 8 bases between. The CDR3 totals 15 residues. Germline CDR1 reads SNHLY; CDR2 reads FYNNEI. Here the CDR3 reads CASSERADSNQPQHF. CDR3 in DNA: TGTGCCAGCAGTGAAAGGGCAGATAGCAATCAGCCCCAGCATTTT.

V gene TRBV6-1 combines with J gene TRBJ1-1; D is undetermined. Trimming took 7 bases from V and 1 from J, leaving 10 bases between them. Germline V gene data show CDR1 as MNHNS and CDR2 as SASEGT. This CDR3 spans 13 amino acids. CDR3 sequence reads: CASNRGTNTEAFF. CDR3 coding DNA: TGTGCCAGCAATCGGGGTACGAACACTGAAGCTTTCTTT.

This chain uses TRBV9 with TRBJ1-1; tentative D call: TRBD1 (6 bases). Germline V gives CDR1 SGDLS, CDR2 YYNGEE. Between the trimmed V and J ends, which lost 3 bases and 4 bases, there was a span of 13 bases. The CDR3 has 14 amino acids. The CDR3 region is CASSGEVRGTEAFF. The CDR3 DNA sequence: TGTGCCAGCAGCGGTGAAGTCAGGGGCACTGAAGCTTTCTTT.

V is TRBV2 and J is TRBJ2-7; no clear D. Trimming pared 2 bases from V and 0 bases from J, leaving 8 bases between. Germline CDR1 SNHLY, CDR2 FYNNEI. The CDR3 sequence is 14 residues long. The CDR3 here is CASSERRISYEQYF. CDR3 in DNA: TGTGCCAGCAGTGAAAGGCGTATCTCCTACGAGCAGTACTTC.

This CDR3 reads CASSSLDTQYF. The CDR3 region has the DNA TGTGCCAGCAGCTCCTTAGATACGCAGTATTTT. This chain joins TRBV5-4 and TRBJ2-3, with D unclear. Germline CDR1 SGHNT, CDR2 YYREEE (reference sequence). Trimming cost V 3 bases and J 5 bases, with 4 bases left between them. The CDR3 is made up of 11 amino acids.

This sequence joins TRBV7-6 and TRBJ1-2; D may be TRBD1 (6 bases). Trimming pared 5 bases from V and 1 base from J, leaving 17 bases between. This CDR3 has 16 amino acids. CDR1 and CDR2 (germline): SGHVS, FNYEAQ. CDR3 nucleotides: TGTGCCAGCAGCCCTCGCGCCGGGACATTTAACTATGGCTACACCTTC. Translating it yields CASSPRAGTFNYGYTF.

The chain uses TRBV27 and TRBJ1-1, with TRBD1 identical over 7 bases. Germline V gene data show CDR1 as MNHEY and CDR2 as SMNVEV (reference sequence). Trimming cost V 7 bases and J 6 bases; bases outside gene matches: 5. This CDR3 is built from 12 residues. CDR3 region: CASTSGGAEAFF. Here the CDR3 DNA reads TGTGCCAGCACCTCAGGGGGGGCTGAAGCTTTCTTT.

V is TRBV5-1 and J is TRBJ2-1, with TRBD2 matching 9 bases. The CDR3 has 15 amino acids. V lost 0 bases and J lost 5; bases outside the gene matches: 3. Germline assignment: CDR1 SGHRS and CDR2 YFSETQ. CDR3 nucleotide sequence: TGCGCCAGCAGCTTGGCTAGCGGGAACCACAATGAGCAGTTCTTC. Its translation: CASSLASGNHNEQFF.

The chain uses TRBV6-6 and TRBJ1-6; a weak D match, TRBD1 (6 bases). Germline values: CDR1 MNHNY, CDR2 SVGAGI (reference sequence). V gave up 6 bases and J gave up 5 bases, with 11 bases separating them. This CDR3 spans 14 amino acids. In DNA form, the CDR3 reads TGTGCCAGCAGACGGACAGCTAATAATTCACCCCTCCACTTT. Its protein is CASRRTANNSPLHF.

The rearrangement joins TRBV11-2 to TRBJ1-2, with a possible D match to TRBD1 (5 bases). Germline CDR1 SGHAT, CDR2 FQNNGV. Trimming took off 10 bases at V and 8 bases at J, with 14 bases between the two ends. The CDR3 contains 11 residues. CDR3 sequence reads: CATGRREGYTF. The CDR3 DNA follows: TGTGCCACGGGACGGAGGGAGGGCTACACCTTC. The variable domain in full, with the rest retrieved from reference TRBV11-2 and TRBJ1-2, is EAGVAQSPRYKIIEKRQSVAFWCNPISGHATLYWYQQILGQGPKLLIQFQNNGVVDDSQLPKDRFSAERLKGVDSTLKIQPAKLEDSAVYLCATGRREGYTFGSGTRLTVV.

The V call is TRBV19, the J call TRBJ1-2; no firm D call. From germline, CDR1 is LNHDA and CDR2 SQIVND (reference sequence). V shed 6 bases and J shed 4 bases, with 12 bases lying between them. The CDR3 loop spans 13 amino acids. The chain's CDR3 is CASRIGGGYGYTF. As DNA, the CDR3 is TGTGCCAGTAGAATCGGCGGTGGCTATGGCTACACCTTC.

The rearrangement joins TRBV6-5 to TRBJ2-7; 7 bases agree with TRBD1. V trimming: 6 bases; J trimming: 4 bases; junction bases outside the gene matches: 6. Germline V gives CDR1 MNHEY, CDR2 SVGAGI. The CDR3 has 13 residues. CDR3 DNA sequence: TGTGCCAGCAGCATTACAGGGGCTTACGAGCAGTACTTC. Translating it yields CASSITGAYEQYF.

The chain has TRBV27 and TRBJ2-1; possibly TRBD1 or TRBD2 for D (5 bases each). This CDR3 comprises 15 residues. Trimming left V 2 bases short and J 3 bases short, with 11 bases between. The germline V gene has CDR1 MNHEY and CDR2 SMNVEV (reference sequence). CDR3 protein: CASSLIGTLYNEQFF. CDR3 DNA: TGTGCCAGCAGTTTAATTGGGACCCTCTACAATGAGCAGTTCTTC.

The CDR3 DNA is TGTGCCAGTATCCACGGACCCTCTGGAAACACCATATATTTT. It yields the protein CASIHGPSGNTIYF. V and J are TRBV19 and TRBJ1-3; unclear D gene. This CDR3 is built from 14 residues. Trimming stripped 7 bases from V and 0 bases from J, with 10 bases between. Germline V gene sequence: CDR1 LNHDA, CDR2 SQIVND (reference sequence).

V and J are TRBV21-1 and TRBJ1-3; the D call in the table, TRBD1, was not verified against the DNA. TRBV21-1 is a pseudogene locus. The CDR3 loop spans 16 amino acids. The chain's CDR3 is CASSKRTGTSGNTIYF. The CDR3 region has the DNA TGTGCCAGCAGCAAACGGACAGGGACGTCTGGAAACACCATATATTTT.

Here the CDR3 reads CASSLLGKGDAEAFF. CDR3 coding DNA: TGCGCCAGCAGCTTGTTGGGGAAAGGTGACGCTGAAGCTTTCTTT. V gene TRBV5-1 combines with J gene TRBJ1-1; D ambiguous. Germline V gene sequence: CDR1 SGHRS, CDR2 YFSETQ. Trimming took 1 base from V and 6 from J, leaving 16 bases between them. There are 15 residues in the CDR3.

The J gene is TRBJ2-3, the V gene TRBV5-4; 8 nucleotides align to TRBD2. Germline CDR1 SGHNT, CDR2 YYREEE (reference sequence). With V trimmed by 3 bases and J by 1 base, 4 bases remained unmatched. This CDR3 comprises 15 residues. CDR3 DNA: TGTGCCAGCAGCTCCGGGGGGGCAGGCACAGATACGCAGTATTTT. This sequence encodes CASSSGGAGTDTQYF.

This clone was found once. The rearrangement links TRBV30 to TRBJ1-2; a weak D match, TRBD1 (6 bases). V was trimmed by 6 bases and J by 4 bases, leaving 12 bases between them. In germline, CDR1 is GTSNPN, CDR2 SVGIG (reference sequence). The CDR3 totals 12 residues. The CDR3 DNA sequence: TGTGCCTGTAACAGGGTTGGCTATGGCTACACCTTC. Translated: CACNRVGYGYTF.

The genes are TRBV7-2 and TRBJ2-7; D tentatively reads TRBD1 or TRBD2 (5 bases each). Trimming stripped 0 bases from V and 2 bases from J, with 8 bases between. Germline V gene lookup returns CDR1 SGHTA and CDR2 FQGNSA. This CDR3 is 14 amino acids long. For the CDR3, the DNA is TGTGCCAGCAGCTTAGCGGGGACCACCTACGAGCAGTACTTC. The encoded protein is CASSLAGTTYEQYF.